A single sample gave rise to the 17 T cell receptor beta chains below, sequenced in a study of neurological immune-mediated disorders. TCRdb itself ran the 5' RACE reads through MiXCR, one entry per CDR3 protein. Of some 60,000 distinct CDR3 sequences detected, about 4% appear once; the ten largest clones hold roughly 2.2%. Sequenced sample: PBMCs. These receptors were taken from a woman aged 50 to 60 with multiple sclerosis.

Notes on this clonotype: A much larger clone lies a single base off, so this may be a read error. The chain employs TRBV27 and TRBJ2-2; D is possibly TRBD1 (5 bases). The CDR3 sequence is 14 residues long. The germline V gene has CDR1 MNHEY and CDR2 SMNVEV (reference sequence). Trimming took 6 bases from V and 2 from J, leaving 10 bases between them. CDR3 sequence (DNA): TGTGCCAGCAGACCCCAGGGAAACACCGGGGAGCTGTTTTTT. It specifies CASRPQGNTGELFF.

This clonotype was counted at least ten times. This chain uses TRBV18 with TRBJ2-7; D is possibly TRBD1 (5 bases). Germline CDR1 reads KGHSH; CDR2 reads LQKENI. V was trimmed by 3 bases and J by 1 base, leaving 13 bases between them. CDR3 length: 15 residues. The CDR3 loop is CASSPDFKGSYEQYF. In DNA form, the CDR3 reads TGTGCCAGCTCACCTGATTTCAAGGGGTCCTACGAGCAGTACTTC.

Many counts were recorded for this clonotype. The chain carries TRBV25-1 and TRBJ1-4; D remains unclear. The CDR3 is 12 residues long. Trimming stripped 7 bases from V and 10 bases from J, with 13 bases between. Looked up from germline, CDR1 is MGHDK and CDR2 is SYGVNS. The DNA for the CDR3 is TGTGCCAGCAACGGTGGCACGGGAAAACTGTTTTTT. It translates to CASNGGTGKLFF.

This clonotype was counted ten times or more. V is TRBV5-1 and J is TRBJ2-5; 9 nucleotides line up with TRBD1. CDR3 size: 13 residues. Germline V gives CDR1 SGHRS, CDR2 YFSETQ. The V gene end was trimmed by 3 bases and the J gene end by 3 bases; junction bases not matched to a gene: 0. The CDR3 DNA reads TGCGCCAGCAGCTGGACAGGGGAAGAGACCCAGTACTTC. Translated: CASSWTGEETQYF.

This clonotype was picked up many times. The rearrangement joins TRBV5-1 to TRBJ2-6, with a possible D match to TRBD1 (5 bases). The V gene's germline CDR1 is SGHRS and CDR2 YFSETQ. This CDR3 is built from 14 residues. Trimming cost V 4 bases and J 4 bases, with 9 bases left between them. The CDR3: CASSLSGGANVLTF. The DNA of the CDR3 is TGCGCCAGCAGCCTATCAGGGGGGGCCAACGTCCTGACTTTC.

This clonotype showed up many times. V gene TRBV7-2 combines with J gene TRBJ2-3; D perhaps matches TRBD2 (5 bases). The CDR3 contains 15 residues. V shed 3 bases and J shed 3 bases, with 13 bases lying between them. Germline CDR1 is SGHTA and CDR2 is FQGNSA. The CDR3 bases are TGTGCCAGCAGCTTTACGGGATTCCGAACAGATACGCAGTATTTT. Translating gives CASSFTGFRTDTQYF.

This clonotype was detected ten times or more. The J gene is TRBJ1-6, the V gene TRBV20-1, with 8 bases that match TRBD1. Trimming cost V 4 bases and J 10 bases; bases outside gene matches: 6. CDR1 and CDR2 from the germline V gene are DFQATT and SNEGSKA (reference sequence). The CDR3 totals 13 residues. This CDR3 reads CSANPDRVSPLHF. CDR3 nucleotides: TGCAGTGCTAACCCGGACAGGGTGTCACCCCTCCACTTT.

This clonotype has a count of ten or more. The chain recombines TRBV9 with TRBJ1-2; D unclear. Germline-derived CDR1 and CDR2 are SGDLS and YYNGEE. V dropped 2 bases and J dropped 7 bases, with 9 bases sitting between them. The CDR3 sequence is 12 residues long. The CDR3 region is CASSVPPAGYTF. The CDR3 DNA follows: TGTGCCAGCAGCGTGCCCCCTGCTGGCTACACCTTC.

With respect to this clonotype: A read error may explain this, as a much larger clone is one base away. The chain recombines TRBV10-3 with TRBJ2-2; 11 bases are a match to TRBD2. V was clipped by 10 bases and J by 6 bases; unmatched bases: 7. The V gene's germline CDR1 is ENHRY and CDR2 SYGVKD. The CDR3 contains 14 residues. The CDR3 DNA reads as TGTGCCACCAGACTAGCGGGAAAAGCCGGGGAGCTGTTTTTT. Translated: CATRLAGKAGELFF.

About this clonotype itself: A much bigger clone sits one base away, suggesting this may be a read error. The chain employs TRBV29-1 and TRBJ2-7; D is ambiguous. The germline V gene encodes CDR1 SQVTM and CDR2 ANQGSEA. The ends were cut back, 1 base at V and 0 bases at J, with 7 bases in the middle. This CDR3 is built from 13 residues. CDR3 residues: CSVEVESSYEQYF. In DNA form, the CDR3 reads TGCAGCGTTGAAGTGGAAAGCTCCTACGAGCAGTACTTC.

This clonotype was observed many times. The J gene is TRBJ1-2, the V gene TRBV7-8, with a weak D call TRBD1 (5 bases). Trimming took 5 bases from V and 4 from J, leaving 11 bases between them. Germline CDR1 SGHVS, CDR2 FQNEAQ. The CDR3 runs 13 residues. The DNA for the CDR3 is TGTGCCAGCAGCCTGGACACTCTCTATGGCTACACCTTC. Protein product: CASSLDTLYGYTF.

At least ten counts were recorded for this clonotype. J is TRBJ2-5 and V is TRBV10-3; D perhaps matches TRBD1 (5 bases). The CDR3 runs 14 residues. The germline V and J ends were trimmed by 11 bases and 3 bases, with 19 bases remaining between them. CDR1 ENHRY and CDR2 SYGVKD come from the germline V gene. The CDR3 is CAASARQGEETQYF. CDR3 bases: TGTGCCGCCTCAGCCAGGCAGGGTGAAGAGACCCAGTACTTC.

This clonotype was seen repeatedly, ten times or more. This rearrangement joins TRBV7-6 to TRBJ1-2, with unresolved D. CDR1 and CDR2 (germline): SGHVS, FNYEAQ. The length of the CDR3 is 15 residues. Trimming shortened V by 1 base and J by 0 bases, and 9 bases separated the two germline ends. CDR3 sequence reads: CASSLDSESNYGYTF. The CDR3, as DNA: TGTGCCAGCAGCTTAGATTCCGAGTCTAACTATGGCTACACCTTC.

This clonotype was observed a few times. The chain joins TRBV5-6 to TRBJ2-1; TRBD2 is a possible D gene (6 bases). Trimming took 2 bases from V and 8 from J, leaving 17 bases between them. The CDR3 spans 15 residues. Germline values: CDR1 SGHDT, CDR2 YYEEEE. CDR3 coding DNA: TGTGCCAGCAGCTTACATAGGGCAACGGGGGATGAGCAGTTCTTC. It yields the protein CASSLHRATGDEQFF.

The table lists this clonotype with many counts. The chain is built from TRBV5-1 and TRBJ2-5; either TRBD1 or TRBD2 may fit D (5 bases each). Germline V gene lookup returns CDR1 SGHRS and CDR2 YFSETQ. The CDR3 runs to 15 residues. The V gene lost 6 bases and the J gene lost 3 bases, with 18 bases spanning the gap. Written as DNA, the CDR3 is TGCGCCAGCACCGGGACGGGGCTTGGCGAAGAGACCCAGTACTTC. It yields the protein CASTGTGLGEETQYF.

This rearrangement joins TRBV18 to TRBJ1-1; TRBD1 agrees at 7 bases. Germline V gene lookup returns CDR1 KGHSH and CDR2 LQKENI. The CDR3 has 16 amino acids. V was pared by 3 bases and J by 0 bases, with 7 bases of the junction left unmatched. CDR3 sequence reads: CASSPLLQGMNTEAFF. CDR3 DNA: TGTGCCAGCTCACCCTTGTTACAGGGGATGAACACTGAAGCTTTCTTT. The entire variable domain, with the rest obtained from reference TRBV18 and TRBJ1-1, is as follows: NAGVMQNPRHLVRRRGQEARLRCSPMKGHSHVYWYRQLPEEGLKFMVYLQKENIIDESGMPKERFSAEFPKEGPSILRIQQVVRGDSAAYFCASSPLLQGMNTEAFFGQGTRLTVV.

This clonotype came up many times. The J gene is TRBJ2-1, the V gene TRBV7-9; D tentatively fits TRBD1 or TRBD2 (5 bases each). The ends were cut back, 5 bases at V and 4 bases at J, with 12 bases in the middle. Per the germline V gene, CDR1 is SEHNR and CDR2 is FQNEAQ (reference sequence). There are 14 residues in the CDR3. The CDR3 sequence: CASSPGTQYNEQFF. In nucleotides, the CDR3 is TGTGCCAGCAGCCCGGGGACCCAGTACAATGAGCAGTTCTTC.